One and the same sample provided the 25 T cell receptor beta chains below, sequenced in a study of CD8 T cells in Susac syndrome. Reverse transcription of about 0.45 to 1 ug RNA was performed with random hexamers. MiXCR, run by TCRdb on the immunoSEQ multiplex PCR reads, gives a single entry per CDR3 protein. The data hold about 130,000 distinct CDR3 sequences, with roughly 89% observed a single time. The material sequenced was CD8+ T cells from PBMCs. Source of these receptors: a human donor with multiple sclerosis.

This sequence joins TRBV4-2 and TRBJ2-1; unclear D gene. This CDR3 spans 14 amino acids. V gave up 0 bases and J gave up 0 bases, with 3 bases separating them. In germline, CDR1 is LGHNA, CDR2 YNFKEQ. The CDR3, as DNA: TGTGCCAGCAGCCAAGACGGCTCCTACAATGAGCAGTTCTTC. Protein sequence: CASSQDGSYNEQFF.

This chain uses TRBV7-8 with TRBJ1-2; 8 positions agree with TRBD1. Germline V gives CDR1 SGHVS, CDR2 FQNEAQ. V shed 4 bases, J shed 7 bases, and the junction held 2 bases outside the gene matches. The CDR3 spans 12 residues. CDR3 residues: CASSSTGGGYTF. Written as DNA, the CDR3 is TGTGCCAGCAGCTCAACAGGGGGTGGCTACACCTTC.

The genes are TRBV10-2 and TRBJ2-1; D perhaps matches TRBD2 (6 bases). With 8 bases removed from V and 7 bases from J, the gap between germline ends came to 15 bases. CDR1 is WSHSY and CDR2 is SAAADI in the germline V gene. The CDR3 runs 13 residues. The CDR3 here is CASGTSSSNEQFF. The CDR3 region has the DNA TGCGCCAGCGGCACTAGCTCTTCGAATGAGCAGTTCTTC.

The chain has TRBV7-9 and TRBJ2-1; no reliable D call. The V gene's germline CDR1 is SEHNR and CDR2 FQNEAQ (reference sequence). V gave up 7 bases and J gave up 1 base, with 8 bases separating them. This CDR3 region has 13 residues. In DNA form, the CDR3 reads TGTGCCAGCATCTATACTTCCTACAATGAGCAGTTCTTC. Protein: CASIYTSYNEQFF.

V is TRBV5-6 and J is TRBJ1-4; D unresolved. Trimming shortened V by 1 base and J by 6 bases, and 10 bases separated the two germline ends. Germline V gives CDR1 SGHDT, CDR2 YYEEEE. This CDR3 is built from 14 residues. CDR3 amino acids: CASSLLLMDEKLFF. The CDR3 coding sequence is TGTGCCAGCAGCTTGCTACTGATGGATGAAAAACTGTTTTTT.

The chain carries TRBV6-5 and TRBJ2-1, with D tentatively TRBD1 or TRBD2 (6 bases each). CDR3 length: 17 amino acids. Germline loops: CDR1 MNHEY, CDR2 SVGAGI. V lost 0 bases and J lost 8, with 20 bases in between. CDR3 residues: CASSYSRRRGRGHEQFF. The CDR3 DNA reads TGTGCCAGCAGTTACTCTCGACGGAGGGGCAGGGGCCATGAGCAGTTCTTC.

The V gene is TRBV28, the J gene TRBJ1-4, with a weak D call TRBD1 (6 bases). The CDR3 length is 16 residues. Germline CDR1 MDHEN, CDR2 SYDVKM. V was clipped by 4 bases and J by 8 bases, with 20 bases between them. The CDR3 region has the DNA TGTGCCAGCAGTTGGAGTGAGTTGGGGGCGCGCGAAAAACTGTTTTTT. Its protein is CASSWSELGAREKLFF.

The J gene is TRBJ2-7, the V gene TRBV12-3 or TRBV12-4, with TRBD2 identical over 9 bases. The CDR3 is made up of 14 amino acids. J lost 1 base, V lost 5 bases, and 3 bases had no gene match. The CDR3 sequence: CASSPGLASYEQYF. The CDR3 DNA follows: TGTGCCAGCAGTCCGGGACTAGCATCCTACGAGCAGTACTTC.

The chain links TRBV12-3 or TRBV12-4 to TRBJ1-1; the D gene is possibly TRBD1 (5 bases). The CDR3 extends over 12 amino acids. With 4 bases removed from V and 3 bases from J, the gap between germline ends came to 6 bases. CDR3 DNA sequence: TGTGCCAGCAGTTGGGGACACACTGAAGCTTTCTTT. This sequence encodes CASSWGHTEAFF.

This chain connects TRBV11-2 to TRBJ2-4, with 7 bases that match TRBD1. The junction had 6 bases not matched to a gene; V was cut back by 4 bases and J by 0 bases. This CDR3 region has 16 residues. Germline assignment: CDR1 SGHAT and CDR2 FQNNGV. CDR3 protein: CASSSGQALAKNIQYF. DNA for the CDR3: TGTGCCAGCAGCTCCGGACAGGCGCTAGCCAAAAACATTCAGTACTTC.

In nucleotides, the CDR3 is TGTGCCAGCAGCCAAGAGACGGGAGGGCCATTGAATGAGCAGTTCTTC. Protein sequence: CASSQETGGPLNEQFF. This rearrangement joins TRBV3-1 to TRBJ2-1, with TRBD2 matching over 8 bases. The CDR3 runs to 16 residues. Germline V gene data show CDR1 as LGHDT and CDR2 as YNNKEL (reference sequence). V lost 0 bases to trimming and J lost 7 bases; unmatched junction nucleotides: 8.

CDR3 sequence (DNA): TGCGCCAGCAGCTCATTGACAGGGCTGAACACTGAAGCTTTCTTT. Translated, it gives CASSSLTGLNTEAFF. The genes are TRBV5-1 and TRBJ1-1; 7 nucleotides align to TRBD1. J lost 0 bases, V lost 3 bases, and 5 bases had no gene match. The CDR3 sequence is 15 residues long. Germline CDR1 SGHRS, CDR2 YFSETQ.

Regarding this clonotype: It is unclear where the CDR3 begins or ends on the DNA, so no DNA is shown, and the CDR3 is as TCRdb lists it. The chain couples TRBV2 to TRBJ2-3; TRBD2 is the table's D call and was not checked against the DNA. The CDR3 has 16 amino acids, counting both end residues. Germline V lookup: CDR1 SNHLY, CDR2 FYNNEI. CDR3 region: CASSTSSAGVTDTQYF.

The chain couples TRBV20-1 to TRBJ1-2; D not resolved. Germline V gene sequence: CDR1 DFQATT, CDR2 SNEGSKA (reference sequence). V was clipped by 0 bases and J by 4 bases, with 9 bases between them. The CDR3 is 13 amino acids. The CDR3 nucleotides read TGCAGTGCTAGAGAATTAGGAATCTATGGCTACACCTTC. This encodes CSARELGIYGYTF.

The chain is built from TRBV30 and TRBJ2-7, with 9 bases aligning to TRBD2. The CDR3 covers 14 residues. In germline, CDR1 is GTSNPN, CDR2 SVGIG (reference sequence). The V and J ends lost 0 bases and 4 bases, in that order; junction bases with no gene match: 4. The DNA of the CDR3 is TGTGCCTGGAGTGTCGCTAGCGGGGAGTACGAGCAGTACTTC. The encoded protein is CAWSVASGEYEQYF. Filled out from reference TRBV30 and TRBJ2-7, the complete variable domain reads SQTIHQWPATLVQPVGSPLSLECTVEGTSNPNLYWYRQAAGRGLQLLFYSVGIGQISSEVPQNLSASRPQDRQFILSSKKLLLSDSGFYLCAWSVASGEYEQYFGPGTRLTVT.

This clonotype has only a few counts. V usage is TRBV29-1 and J usage is TRBJ1-1; D is ambiguous. In germline, CDR1 is SQVTM, CDR2 ANQGSEA. CDR3 length: 10 amino acids. Between the trimmed V and J ends, which lost 8 bases and 1 base, there was a span of 5 bases. CDR3 region: CSPWNTEAFF. In DNA, the CDR3 is TGCAGCCCGTGGAACACTGAAGCTTTCTTT. The variable domain in full, with the rest retrieved from reference TRBV29-1 and TRBJ1-1, is SAVISQKPSRDICQRGTSLTIQCQVDSQVTMMFWYRQQPGQSLTLIATANQGSEATYESGFVIDKFPISRPNLTFSTLTVSNMSPEDSSIYLCSPWNTEAFFGQGTRLTVV.

The chain has TRBV20-1 and TRBJ2-3; 10 bases match TRBD2. Looked up from germline, CDR1 is DFQATT and CDR2 is SNEGSKA (reference sequence). The CDR3 spans 15 residues. V was clipped by 0 bases and J by 3 bases; unmatched bases: 3. CDR3 protein: CSARELAGETDTQYF. The CDR3 bases are TGCAGTGCTAGAGAGCTAGCGGGGGAGACAGATACGCAGTATTTT.

CDR3 sequence reads: CASSQEGNEQYF. The CDR3 DNA reads TGTGCCAGCAGCCAAGAGGGCAACGAGCAGTACTTC. The V call is TRBV3-1, the J call TRBJ2-7; D is undetermined. Germline V CDR1 and CDR2: LGHDT, YNNKEL (reference sequence). Between the trimmed V and J ends, which lost 0 bases and 5 bases, there was a span of 5 bases. The CDR3 contains 12 residues.

This clonotype came up a few times. The V gene is TRBV7-9, the J gene TRBJ1-1; maybe TRBD1 (6 bases). Per germline, CDR1 SEHNR and CDR2 FQNEAQ (reference sequence). V dropped 2 bases and J dropped 8 bases, with 15 bases sitting between them. CDR3 length: 14 amino acids. CDR3 DNA sequence: TGTGCCAGCAGCTTATCTCGGGGGCCAGGAGAAGCTTTCTTT. This gives the protein CASSLSRGPGEAFF. The full variable domain, completed using reference TRBV7-9 and TRBJ1-1, is DTGVSQNPRHKITKRGQNVTFRCDPISEHNRLYWYRQTLGQGPEFLTYFQNEAQLEKSRLLSDRFSAERPKGSFSTLEIQRTEQGDSAMYLCASSLSRGPGEAFFGQGTRLTVV.

The chain recombines TRBV2 with TRBJ2-5; 8 positions match TRBD2. The CDR3 covers 13 residues. Germline trimming cut 6 bases from V and 2 bases from J; bases unmatched to any gene: 2. CDR1 and CDR2 from the germline V gene are SNHLY and FYNNEI. CDR3 bases: TGTGCCAGCAGGGGACTAGAACAAGAGACCCAGTACTTC. Its translation: CASRGLEQETQYF.

The J gene is TRBJ1-4, the V gene TRBV3-1, with unresolved D. The germline V and J ends were trimmed by 1 base and 0 bases, with 9 bases remaining between them. This CDR3 is built from 16 residues. Per the germline V gene, CDR1 is LGHDT and CDR2 is YNNKEL (reference sequence). The CDR3 region is CASSQVSVSTNEKLFF. The CDR3 bases are TGTGCCAGCAGCCAAGTCTCCGTATCAACTAATGAAAAACTGTTTTTT. Full variable domain (missing parts from reference TRBV3-1 and TRBJ1-4): DTAVSQTPKYLVTQMGNDKSIKCEQNLGHDTMYWYKQDSKKFLKIMFSYNNKELIINETVPNRFSPKSPDKAHLNLHINSLELGDSAVYFCASSQVSVSTNEKLFFGSGTQLSVL.

The V and J genes are TRBV29-1 and TRBJ2-7, with 9 bases identical to TRBD2. Germline V CDR1 and CDR2: SQVTM, ANQGSEA. The J segment lost 6 bases and the V segment lost 5 bases, leaving 8 bases of the junction unmatched. This CDR3 is 13 amino acids long. CDR3 DNA: TGCAGCGTTTCCCAAGGACTAGCGCCCGAGCAGTACTTC. It translates to CSVSQGLAPEQYF.

The J gene is TRBJ1-1, the V gene TRBV18; 10 positions match TRBD1. The CDR3 has 13 residues. Losses at the gene ends were 7 bases for V and 5 bases for J; bases not matched to a gene: 4. CDR1 is KGHSH, CDR2 LQKENI, per germline. CDR3 amino acids: CASFRDRGTEAFF. The CDR3 DNA is TGTGCCAGCTTCCGGGACAGGGGAACTGAAGCTTTCTTT. The variable domain in full, completed from reference TRBV18 and TRBJ1-1, reads NAGVMQNPRHLVRRRGQEARLRCSPMKGHSHVYWYRQLPEEGLKFMVYLQKENIIDESGMPKERFSAEFPKEGPSILRIQQVVRGDSAAYFCASFRDRGTEAFFGQGTRLTVV.

This chain uses TRBV30 with TRBJ2-7; possible D gene TRBD1, 5 bases. Per germline, CDR1 GTSNPN and CDR2 SVGIG (reference sequence). The length of the CDR3 is 13 residues. V shed 0 bases and J shed 2 bases, with 8 bases lying between them. CDR3 bases: TGTGCCTGGAGTGTTTACAGGACCTACGAGCAGTACTTC. Amino acid sequence: CAWSVYRTYEQYF. Complete variable domain (other parts from reference TRBV30 and TRBJ2-7): SQTIHQWPATLVQPVGSPLSLECTVEGTSNPNLYWYRQAAGRGLQLLFYSVGIGQISSEVPQNLSASRPQDRQFILSSKKLLLSDSGFYLCAWSVYRTYEQYFGPGTRLTVT.

The J gene is TRBJ2-5, the V gene TRBV11-2; no clear D. The CDR3 spans 13 residues. Between the trimmed V and J ends, which lost 5 bases and 5 bases, there was a span of 12 bases. CDR1 SGHAT and CDR2 FQNNGV come from the germline V gene. CDR3 protein: CASSSPLGETQYF. CDR3 DNA: TGTGCCAGCAGCAGTCCCCTAGGGGAGACCCAGTACTTC.